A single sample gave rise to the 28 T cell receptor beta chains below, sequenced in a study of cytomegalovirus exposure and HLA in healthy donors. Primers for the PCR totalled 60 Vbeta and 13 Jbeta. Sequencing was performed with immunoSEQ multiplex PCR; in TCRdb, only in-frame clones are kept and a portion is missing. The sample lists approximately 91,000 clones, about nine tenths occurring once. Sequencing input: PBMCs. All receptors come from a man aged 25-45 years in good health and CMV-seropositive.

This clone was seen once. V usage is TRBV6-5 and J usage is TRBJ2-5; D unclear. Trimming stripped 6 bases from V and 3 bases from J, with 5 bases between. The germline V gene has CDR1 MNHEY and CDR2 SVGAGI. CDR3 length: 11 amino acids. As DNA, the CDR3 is TGTGCCAGCAGACAAAAAGAGACCCAGTACTTC. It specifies CASRQKETQYF.

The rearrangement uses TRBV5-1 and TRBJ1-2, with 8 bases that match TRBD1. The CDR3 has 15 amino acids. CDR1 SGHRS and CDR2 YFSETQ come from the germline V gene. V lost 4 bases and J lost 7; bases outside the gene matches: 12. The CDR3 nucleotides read TGCGCCAGCAGCGGCACGGCAGGGGGCCTGGGTGGCTACACCTTC. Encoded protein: CASSGTAGGLGGYTF. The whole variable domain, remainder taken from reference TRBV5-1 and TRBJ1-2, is KAGVTQTPRYLIKTRGQQVTLSCSPISGHRSVSWYQQTPGQGLQFLFEYFSETQRNKGNFPGRFSGRQFSNSRSEMNVSTLELGDSALYLCASSGTAGGLGGYTFGSGTRLTVV.

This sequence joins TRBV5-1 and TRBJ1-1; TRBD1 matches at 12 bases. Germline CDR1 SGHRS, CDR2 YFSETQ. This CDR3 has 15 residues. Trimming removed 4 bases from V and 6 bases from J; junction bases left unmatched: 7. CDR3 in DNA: TGCGCCAGCAGCATGGGGGACAGGGGGCCCCCTGAAGCTTTCTTT. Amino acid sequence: CASSMGDRGPPEAFF.

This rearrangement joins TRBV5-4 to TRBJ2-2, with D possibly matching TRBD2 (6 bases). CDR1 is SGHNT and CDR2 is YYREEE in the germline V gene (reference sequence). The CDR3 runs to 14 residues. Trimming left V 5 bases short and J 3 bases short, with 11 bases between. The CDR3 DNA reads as TGTGCCAGCAGGGGAGGAATAGACACCGGGGAGCTGTTTTTT. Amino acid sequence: CASRGGIDTGELFF.

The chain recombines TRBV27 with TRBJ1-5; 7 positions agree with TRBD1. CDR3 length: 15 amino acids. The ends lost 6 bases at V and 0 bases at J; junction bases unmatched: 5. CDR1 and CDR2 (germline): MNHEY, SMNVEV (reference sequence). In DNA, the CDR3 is TGTGCCAGCAGAGAACAGGGGTATAGCAATCAGCCCCAGCATTTT. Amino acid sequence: CASREQGYSNQPQHF.

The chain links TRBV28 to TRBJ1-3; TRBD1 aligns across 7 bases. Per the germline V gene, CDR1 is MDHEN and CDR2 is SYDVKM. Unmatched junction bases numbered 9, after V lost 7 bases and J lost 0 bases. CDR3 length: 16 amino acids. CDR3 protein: CASTRTGALSGNTIYF. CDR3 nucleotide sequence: TGTGCCAGCACTAGAACAGGGGCCCTCTCTGGAAACACCATATATTTT.

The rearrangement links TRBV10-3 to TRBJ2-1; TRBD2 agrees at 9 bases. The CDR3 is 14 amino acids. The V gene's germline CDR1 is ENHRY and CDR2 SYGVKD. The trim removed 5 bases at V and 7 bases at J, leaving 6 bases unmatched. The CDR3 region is CAISPGLAKNEQFF. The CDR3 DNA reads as TGTGCCATCAGTCCGGGACTAGCCAAAAATGAGCAGTTCTTC.

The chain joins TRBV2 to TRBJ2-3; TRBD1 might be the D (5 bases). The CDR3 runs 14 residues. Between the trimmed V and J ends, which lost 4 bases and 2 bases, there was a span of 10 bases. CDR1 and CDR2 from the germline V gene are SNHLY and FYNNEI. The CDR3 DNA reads TGTGCCAGCAGTGCAGGGTCCCCCACAGATACGCAGTATTTT. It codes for CASSAGSPTDTQYF.

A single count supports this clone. The CDR3 DNA sequence: TGTGCCAGCAGTTCTGTCGGGGGCTACACCTTC. The encoded protein is CASSSVGGYTF. The chain employs TRBV28 and TRBJ1-2, with no clear D. CDR3 length: 11 amino acids. Trimming stripped 4 bases from V and 8 bases from J, with 8 bases between. Looked up from germline, CDR1 is MDHEN and CDR2 is SYDVKM.

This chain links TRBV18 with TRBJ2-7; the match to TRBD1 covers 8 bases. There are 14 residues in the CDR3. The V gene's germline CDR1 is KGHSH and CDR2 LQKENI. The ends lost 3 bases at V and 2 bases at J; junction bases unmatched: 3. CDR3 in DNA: TGTGCCAGCTCACCGCGACAGGGGCCCTACGAGCAGTACTTC. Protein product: CASSPRQGPYEQYF.

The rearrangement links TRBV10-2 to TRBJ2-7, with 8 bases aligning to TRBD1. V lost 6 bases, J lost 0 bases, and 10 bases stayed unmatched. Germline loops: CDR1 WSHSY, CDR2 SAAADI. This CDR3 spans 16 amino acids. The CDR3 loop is CASRDRGTGPSYEQYF. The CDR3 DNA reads TGCGCCAGCAGAGACCGGGGGACAGGACCCTCCTACGAGCAGTACTTC.

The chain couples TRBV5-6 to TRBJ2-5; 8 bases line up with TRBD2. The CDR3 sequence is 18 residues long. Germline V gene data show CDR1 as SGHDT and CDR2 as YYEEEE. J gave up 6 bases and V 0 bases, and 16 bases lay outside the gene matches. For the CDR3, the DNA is TGTGCCAGCAGCTTGGAGCTAGCGGGTCGTACCACGGGAAAGACCCAGTACTTC. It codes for CASSLELAGRTTGKTQYF. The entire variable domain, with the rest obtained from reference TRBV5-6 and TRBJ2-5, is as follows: DAGVTQSPTHLIKTRGQQVTLRCSPKSGHDTVSWYQQALGQGPQFIFQYYEEEERQRGNFPDRFSGHQFPNYSSELNVNALLLGDSALYLCASSLELAGRTTGKTQYFGPGTRLLVL.

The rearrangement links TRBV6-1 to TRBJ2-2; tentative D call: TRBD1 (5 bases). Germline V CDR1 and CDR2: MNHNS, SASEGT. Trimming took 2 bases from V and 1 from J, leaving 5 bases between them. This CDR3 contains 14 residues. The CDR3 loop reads CASSETGNTGELFF. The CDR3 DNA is TGTGCCAGCAGTGAAACAGGGAACACCGGGGAGCTGTTTTTT.

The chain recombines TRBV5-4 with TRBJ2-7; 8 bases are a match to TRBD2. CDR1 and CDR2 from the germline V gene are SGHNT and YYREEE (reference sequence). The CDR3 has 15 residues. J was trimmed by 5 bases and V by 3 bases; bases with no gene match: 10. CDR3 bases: TGTGCCAGCAGCTCGAAAGCGGGAGTCTTCAACGAGCAGTACTTC. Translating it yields CASSSKAGVFNEQYF.

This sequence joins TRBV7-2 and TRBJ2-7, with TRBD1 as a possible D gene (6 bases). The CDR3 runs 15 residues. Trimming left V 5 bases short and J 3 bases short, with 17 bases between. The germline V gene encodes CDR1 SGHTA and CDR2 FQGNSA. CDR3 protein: CASSKKAGESYEQYF. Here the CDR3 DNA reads TGTGCCAGCAGCAAAAAGGCAGGGGAAAGCTACGAGCAGTACTTC.

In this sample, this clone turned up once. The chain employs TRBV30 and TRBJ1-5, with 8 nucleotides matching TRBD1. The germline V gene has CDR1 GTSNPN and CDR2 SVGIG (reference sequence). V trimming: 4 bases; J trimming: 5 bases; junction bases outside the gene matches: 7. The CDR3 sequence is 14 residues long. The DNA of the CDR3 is TGTGCCTGGAACGACAGGGGAGGGGATCAGCCCCAGCATTTT. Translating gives CAWNDRGGDQPQHF.

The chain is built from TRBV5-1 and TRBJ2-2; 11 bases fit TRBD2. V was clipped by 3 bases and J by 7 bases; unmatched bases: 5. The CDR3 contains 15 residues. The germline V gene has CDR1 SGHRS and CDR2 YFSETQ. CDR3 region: CASSSTSGEGGELFF. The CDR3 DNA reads TGCGCCAGCAGCTCGACTAGCGGGGAGGGCGGGGAGCTGTTTTTT.

The CDR3 reads CAWRYRDRGWYGYTF. The CDR3 DNA reads as TGTGCCTGGAGATACCGGGACAGGGGGTGGTATGGCTACACCTTC. The rearrangement links TRBV30 to TRBJ1-2; 11 bases fit TRBD1. The J segment lost 5 bases and the V segment lost 3 bases, leaving 8 bases of the junction unmatched. In germline, CDR1 is GTSNPN, CDR2 SVGIG (reference sequence). The CDR3 sequence is 15 residues long.

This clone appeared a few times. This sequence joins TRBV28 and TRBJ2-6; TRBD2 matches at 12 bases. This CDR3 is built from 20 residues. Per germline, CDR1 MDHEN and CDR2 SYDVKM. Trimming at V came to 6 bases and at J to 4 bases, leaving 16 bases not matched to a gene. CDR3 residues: CASSNSKLAGGPPGANVLTF. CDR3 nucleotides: TGTGCCAGCAGCAATTCGAAGCTAGCGGGAGGGCCTCCAGGGGCCAACGTCCTGACTTTC.

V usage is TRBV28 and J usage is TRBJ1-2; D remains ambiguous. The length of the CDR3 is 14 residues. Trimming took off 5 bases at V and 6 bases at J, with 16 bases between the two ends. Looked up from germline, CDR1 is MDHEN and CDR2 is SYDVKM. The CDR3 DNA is TGTGCCAGCAGTCGGCGGGCTTCGAAGAATGGCTACACCTTC. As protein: CASSRRASKNGYTF.

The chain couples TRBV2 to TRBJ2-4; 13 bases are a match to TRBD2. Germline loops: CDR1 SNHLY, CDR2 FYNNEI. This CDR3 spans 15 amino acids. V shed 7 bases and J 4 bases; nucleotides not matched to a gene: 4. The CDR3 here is CASTWTSGSKNIQYF. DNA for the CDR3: TGTGCCAGCACCTGGACTAGCGGGAGTAAAAACATTCAGTACTTC.

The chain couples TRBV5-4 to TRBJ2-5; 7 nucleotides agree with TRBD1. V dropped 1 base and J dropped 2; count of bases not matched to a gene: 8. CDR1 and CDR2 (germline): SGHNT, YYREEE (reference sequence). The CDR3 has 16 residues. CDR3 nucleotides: TGTGCCAGCAGCTTGCGCCGGGACAGAAGGCAAGAGACCCAGTACTTC. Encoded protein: CASSLRRDRRQETQYF.

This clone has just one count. CDR3 region: CASSIMTGGNQETQYF. CDR3 DNA sequence: TGTGCCAGCAGCATAATGACAGGGGGTAACCAAGAGACCCAGTACTTC. V is TRBV7-2 and J is TRBJ2-5, with 9 nucleotides matching TRBD1. This CDR3 is 16 amino acids long. Germline assignment: CDR1 SGHTA and CDR2 FQGNSA. Trimming at V came to 5 bases and at J to 0 bases, leaving 7 bases not matched to a gene. The full variable domain, with the rest looked up from reference TRBV7-2 and TRBJ2-5, is GAGVSQSPSNKVTEKGKDVELRCDPISGHTALYWYRQSLGQGLEFLIYFQGNSAPDKSGLPSDRFSAERTGGSVSTLTIQRTQQEDSAVYLCASSIMTGGNQETQYFGPGTRLLVL.

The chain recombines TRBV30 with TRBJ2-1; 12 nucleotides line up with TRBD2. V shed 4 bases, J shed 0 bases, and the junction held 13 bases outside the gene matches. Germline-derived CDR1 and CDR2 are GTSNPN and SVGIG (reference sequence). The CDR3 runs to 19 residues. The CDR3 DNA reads TGTGCCTGGATTAGACCGACTAGCGGGAGTTCCCACTCCTACAATGAGCAGTTCTTC. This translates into CAWIRPTSGSSHSYNEQFF.

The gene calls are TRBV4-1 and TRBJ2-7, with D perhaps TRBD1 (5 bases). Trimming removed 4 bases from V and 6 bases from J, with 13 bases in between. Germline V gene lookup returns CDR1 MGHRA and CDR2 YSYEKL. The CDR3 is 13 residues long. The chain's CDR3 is CASSPIRASEQYF. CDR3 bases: TGCGCCAGCAGCCCCATCAGGGCTAGCGAGCAGTACTTC.

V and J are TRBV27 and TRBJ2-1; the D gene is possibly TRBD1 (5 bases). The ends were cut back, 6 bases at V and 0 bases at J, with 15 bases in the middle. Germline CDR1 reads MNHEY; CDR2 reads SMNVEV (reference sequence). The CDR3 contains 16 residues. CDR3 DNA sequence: TGTGCCAGCAGCTTCCCGACGACAGTCTCCTACAATGAGCAGTTCTTC. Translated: CASSFPTTVSYNEQFF.

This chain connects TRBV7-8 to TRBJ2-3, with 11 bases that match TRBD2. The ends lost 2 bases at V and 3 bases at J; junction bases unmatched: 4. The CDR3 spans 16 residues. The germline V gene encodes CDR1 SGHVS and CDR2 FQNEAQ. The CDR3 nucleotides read TGTGCCAGCAGCTTACGCCGGACTAGCGGGACAGATACGCAGTATTTT. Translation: CASSLRRTSGTDTQYF.

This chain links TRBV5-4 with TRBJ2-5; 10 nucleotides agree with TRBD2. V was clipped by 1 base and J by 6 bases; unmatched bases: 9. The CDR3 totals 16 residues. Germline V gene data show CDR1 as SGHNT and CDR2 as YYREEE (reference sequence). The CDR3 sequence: CASSLIGTSGMKTQYF. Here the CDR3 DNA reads TGTGCCAGCAGCTTGATCGGAACTAGCGGGATGAAGACCCAGTACTTC.